The sequence of this T cell receptor beta chain was determined in a study of CD8 T cells in Susac syndrome. General observations from the study: As the study acknowledged, the number of individuals in its TCR sequencing and HLA analysis was relatively small.

The germline V gene encodes CDR1 SGHVS and CDR2 FQNEAQ. CDR3 size: 17 residues. The V and J ends lost 4 bases and 3 bases, in that order; junction bases with no gene match: 11. With respect to this clonotype: Antigen unknown.

Peripheral blood CD8+ and CD4+ T cells were profiled by TCR beta sequencing. The TEMRA cells underwent FACS enrichment, while the CD8+ and CD4+ T cells underwent negative isolation. The authors reverse transcribed roughly 0.5 to 1 ug RNA with random hexamers. The amplification used immunoSEQ multiplex PCR on TCR beta CDR3; it spanned 54 Vbeta and 13 Jbeta. From the immunoSEQ multiplex PCR reads, TCRdb called clonotypes with MiXCR, one entry per CDR3 protein. Seen here are 150,000 to 160,000 distinct CDR3 sequences, roughly 95% observed once, and the top ten hold roughly 0.15%. The clonotype was recovered from a human donor with multiple sclerosis. The V and J genes are TRBV7-8 and TRBJ2-1; 8 bases are shared with TRBD1. Sequenced material: CD8+ T cells from PBMCs. CDR3: CASSSLIQGQGYNEQFF. CDR3 bases: TGTGCCAGCAGCTCGCTTATTCAAGGACAGGGCTACAATGAGCAGTTCTTC.